Below, one TCR beta chain is given with its context. Antigen specificity is unknown. These data belong to a study of T cell responses to AZD1222 COVID-19 vaccine. Looking at the study overall: Second-dose schedules of about 4 or about 12 weeks were combined. Broader study findings: Repertoires in all cases were sampled only once the peak T cell response had passed. Baseline serology detected seropositivity in only a handful of AZD1222 recipients. Clonal diversity was possibly underestimated, and white British individuals and females predominated among donors.

Germline V gene sequence: CDR1 MNHNS, CDR2 SASEGT. The V gene lost 3 bases and the J gene lost 7 bases, with 13 bases spanning the gap. CDR3 size: 14 residues. Measured with immunoSEQ multiplex PCR; TCRdb has only the in-frame clones, and not every one. The sample consists of 150,000 to 200,000 clones, 70% to 90% of them appearing once. The chain links TRBV6-1 to TRBJ2-1; possibly TRBD2 for D (6 bases). This receptor was identified in an adult in good health. The material was peripheral blood, obtained on day 0 of AZD1222 vaccination. This CDR3 is CASSEAGTPNEQFF. The CDR3 DNA follows: TGTGCCAGCAGTGAGGCGGGGACTCCGAATGAGCAGTTCTTC.